This is a list of T cell receptor beta chains from one sample in a study of regulatory T cells in long-lasting Graves disease. TCRdb ran MiXCR on the multiplex PCR reads and lists one entry per CDR3 protein. The sample has about 620,000 distinct CDR3 sequences; 15% to 20% are singletons. These data also formed part of another study, on T cells in Graves' hyperthyroidism and ophthalmopathy.

This material consisted of peripheral blood mononuclear cells (PBMCs), taken at new diagnosis, from a patient treated with antithyroid drugs. Receptors were obtained from a woman aged 30 to 39 with Graves disease. The CDR3 runs from the conserved cysteine through the conserved F or W. The D gene is left open where the match is weak. Only some rows state a clone size, as once, few, many or a class for expanded clones.

DNA	CDR3	D	J	V	size
TGTGCCAGCAGTTTCGAGGCGGCCCCTGGTGAAGCTTTCTTT	CASSFEAAPGEAFF	NA	TRBJ1-1	TRBV28	many
TGTGCCAGCAGTTTTAGACAGGGGGCTTACGAGCAGTACTTC	CASSFRQGAYEQYF	TRBD1	TRBJ2-7	TRBV27	many
TGTGCCAGCAGCCAAGATAGACAGGGGTACACTGAAGCTTTCTTT	CASSQDRQGYTEAFF	TRBD1	TRBJ1-1	TRBV14	NA
TGTGCCAGCAGCCGCGGACAGGGCAATGAGCAGTTCTTC	CASSRGQGNEQFF	TRBD1	TRBJ2-1	TRBV11-2	many
TGCGCCAGCAGCCGCGGGACCGAAACCTACGAGCAGTACTTC	CASSRGTETYEQYF	NA	TRBJ2-7	TRBV5-1	few
TGTGCCAGCAGTGCAGGACAGGCGAATCAGCCCCAGCATTTT	CASSAGQANQPQHF	TRBD1	TRBJ1-5	TRBV6-1	many
TGTGCCAGCAGTTACTCGACGCCTAGAACTTACGAGCAGTACTTC	CASSYSTPRTYEQYF	NA	TRBJ2-7	TRBV6-2/TRBV6-3	many
TGTGCCAGCAGTTTATACCCCGCGACCTACAATGAGCAGTTCTTC	CASSLYPATYNEQFF	NA	TRBJ2-1	TRBV28	few
TGTGCCAGCAGGACGACTAGCGGGAGACCCCCAGGGACCTACAATGAGCAGTTCTTC	CASRTTSGRPPGTYNEQFF	TRBD2	TRBJ2-1	TRBV2	few
TGCAGTGCTAGAGAGACAGACTATGGCTACACCTTC	CSARETDYGYTF	NA	TRBJ1-2	TRBV20-1	many
TGTGCCAGCAGTTCATCCGACGAGGGGAAACTGTTTTTT	CASSSSDEGKLFF	NA	TRBJ1-4	TRBV6-5	many
TGTGCCAGCAGCCTGCATGGGACTAGCGGCGGAAATGAGCAGTTCTTC	CASSLHGTSGGNEQFF	TRBD2	TRBJ2-1	TRBV4-2	NA
TGTGCCAGCAGTTACTCGGGCAGTTTTTTGAATTCACCCCTCCACTTT	CASSYSGSFLNSPLHF	NA	TRBJ1-6	TRBV6-5	NA
TGTGCCAGCAGGGGGGGACAGAACTATGGCTACACCTTC	CASRGGQNYGYTF	TRBD1	TRBJ1-2	TRBV2	NA
TGTGCCAGCACTAAACGGTACCAGGTTCAGGGCTACACCTTC	CASTKRYQVQGYTF	NA	TRBJ1-2	TRBV12-3/TRBV12-4	NA
TGCGCCAGCAGCCCGCTTCCCGGGACAGCTTATGGCTACACCTTC	CASSPLPGTAYGYTF	TRBD1	TRBJ1-2	TRBV5-1	many
TGTGCCAGCAGTTCTTCATTCCGGGACAGGGGTTTCATATATTTT	CASSSSFRDRGFIYF	TRBD1	TRBJ1-3	TRBV28	NA
TGCGCCAGCAGCCACGGGACGGATGGCTACACCTTC	CASSHGTDGYTF	NA	TRBJ1-2	TRBV5-1	many
TGTGCCAGCAGCTTGCTCCCCGCTGGGGAGCAGTTCTTC	CASSLLPAGEQFF	NA	TRBJ2-1	TRBV7-3	many
TGTGCCAGCAGTGATAAGGGGTACAATGAGCAGTTCTTC	CASSDKGYNEQFF	NA	TRBJ2-1	TRBV2	many
TGTGCCAGCAGCTTAACGTTATTGGCAGGGGACTCCTACAATGAGCAGTTCTTC	CASSLTLLAGDSYNEQFF	NA	TRBJ2-1	TRBV7-3	NA
TGTGCCAGCAGCTTAGAGGGACACGGATACAATGAGCAGTTCTTC	CASSLEGHGYNEQFF	NA	TRBJ2-1	TRBV7-6	many
TGCAGCGTTTCCACCCGACAGGGGGCGCGGAAACTGTTTTTT	CSVSTRQGARKLFF	TRBD1	TRBJ1-4	TRBV29-1	NA
TGCGCCAGCAGCCCGGACGGGGGGTTAATCTACAATGAGCAGTTCTTC	CASSPDGGLIYNEQFF	TRBD2	TRBJ2-1	TRBV5-1	few
TGTGCCAGCAGCTACCAGGACGGAGTCGCAGATACGCAGTATTTT	CASSYQDGVADTQYF	NA	TRBJ2-3	TRBV7-3	many
TGTGCCAGCAGTGCCACTAGTTACTCCTACGAGCAGTACTTC	CASSATSYSYEQYF	NA	TRBJ2-7	TRBV12-3/TRBV12-4	many
TGTGCCAGCAGTGAAGGTAGCCTTCTAACCTACGAGCAGTACTTC	CASSEGSLLTYEQYF	NA	TRBJ2-7	TRBV25-1	few
TGTGCCAGCAAGGGACAGGGTCTAGCTTCACCCCTCCACTTT	CASKGQGLASPLHF	TRBD1	TRBJ1-6	TRBV3-1	many
TGTGCCAGCAGTTTACAGGGGGCCCACATTGAACCCCAGCATTTT	CASSLQGAHIEPQHF	TRBD1	TRBJ1-5	TRBV28	few
TGCAGTGCTAGGGAAGGACAAAATCAGCCCCAGCATTTT	CSAREGQNQPQHF	NA	TRBJ1-5	TRBV20-1	NA
TGTGCCGGCAGCTTAGGAGGAGAGACCCAGTACTTC	CAGSLGGETQYF	NA	TRBJ2-5	TRBV7-6	NA
TGTGCCACCACGGGCGGGGGCGAAGAGACCCAGTACTTC	CATTGGGEETQYF	NA	TRBJ2-5	TRBV24-1	NA
TGTGCCAGCAGTTGGCTCGACAGGCAAGAGACCCAGTACTTC	CASSWLDRQETQYF	NA	TRBJ2-5	TRBV27	many
TGTGCCAGCAGCCCGAACCGGGACTCCCTCCACGAGCAGTACTTC	CASSPNRDSLHEQYF	NA	TRBJ2-7	TRBV7-3	NA
TGTGCCAGCAGTGTGACAGGTGGGGAGACCCAGTACTTC	CASSVTGGETQYF	NA	TRBJ2-5	TRBV28	many
TGTGCCAGCAGCTCCAGATCTCACGGGAGCACAGATACGCAGTATTTT	CASSSRSHGSTDTQYF	NA	TRBJ2-3	TRBV5-4	few
TGTGCCATCAGTGAGTCCCAGGGTGATTCACCCCTCCACTTT	CAISESQGDSPLHF	NA	TRBJ1-6	TRBV10-3	few
TGTGCCAGCTCCCCCTTGAATGGACAGGATCTGTTTTTT	CASSPLNGQDLFF	TRBD1	TRBJ1-4	TRBV18	few
TGCAGCGTTGATGGGGGTTTGGGCTATGGCTACACCTTC	CSVDGGLGYGYTF	NA	TRBJ1-2	TRBV29-1	many
TGTGCCAGCAGCCCTTTGGGGCAGGGGGTCGATGAGCAGTTCTTC	CASSPLGQGVDEQFF	TRBD1	TRBJ2-1	TRBV25-1	NA
TGTGCCAGCAGCATCGGACTCTTACAAGAGACCCAGTACTTC	CASSIGLLQETQYF	NA	TRBJ2-5	TRBV11-2	NA
TGTGCCAGCAGCGTCGAGCTTAGGAATGTGAACACTGAAGCTTTCTTT	CASSVELRNVNTEAFF	NA	TRBJ1-1	TRBV7-6	NA
TGCGCCAGTAACAGGGGGTCCGGGACTAGGGGGGACAATGAGCAGTTCTTC	CASNRGSGTRGDNEQFF	NA	TRBJ2-1	TRBV5-1	few
TGTGCCAGCAGTTTGGCCGCTGAATACGGCTATGGCTACACCTTC	CASSLAAEYGYGYTF	NA	TRBJ1-2	TRBV28	few
TGCAGTGCTCCCGGGACAGGGGTGCCCCTCCACTTT	CSAPGTGVPLHF	TRBD1	TRBJ1-6	TRBV20-1	NA